This TCR beta chain is from a study of T cell repertoires in cytomegalovirus infection. This clonotype appeared many times. The CDR3 is 15 amino acids. Germline V gene sequence: CDR1 MNHEY, CDR2 SVGEGT. V dropped 5 bases and J dropped 6; count of bases not matched to a gene: 11. TCRdb re-analysed the reads in MiXCR, keeping a single row per CDR3 protein. The data show roughly 240,000 distinct CDR3 sequences, with around 6.4% seen just once and under 7% held by the top ten. The chain employs TRBV6-2 or TRBV6-3 and TRBJ2-3, with 7 positions matching TRBD2. Sequenced sample: PBMCs. The TCR sequence derives from a human donor in good health (CMV status not recorded). Some clones in this sample may be carry-over from other donors' samples. The CDR3 loop reads CASSLGGVAGDTQYF. The CDR3 nucleotides read TGTGCCAGCAGTCTTGGGGGGGTCGCGGGGGATACGCAGTATTTT.